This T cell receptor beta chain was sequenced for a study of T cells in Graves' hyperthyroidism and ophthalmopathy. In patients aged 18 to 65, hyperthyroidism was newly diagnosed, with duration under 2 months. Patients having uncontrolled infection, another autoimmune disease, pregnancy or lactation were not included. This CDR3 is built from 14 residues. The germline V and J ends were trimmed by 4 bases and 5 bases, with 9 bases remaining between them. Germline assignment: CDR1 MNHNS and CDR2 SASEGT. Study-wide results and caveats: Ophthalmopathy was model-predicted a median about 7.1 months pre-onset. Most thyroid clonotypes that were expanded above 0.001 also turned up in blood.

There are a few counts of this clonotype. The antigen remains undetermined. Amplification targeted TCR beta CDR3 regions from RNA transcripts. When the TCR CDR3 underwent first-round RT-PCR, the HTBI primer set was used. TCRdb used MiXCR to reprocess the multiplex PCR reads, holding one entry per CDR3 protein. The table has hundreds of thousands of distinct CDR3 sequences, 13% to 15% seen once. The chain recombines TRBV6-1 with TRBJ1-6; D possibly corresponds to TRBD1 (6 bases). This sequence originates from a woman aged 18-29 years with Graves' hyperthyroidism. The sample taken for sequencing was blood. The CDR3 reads CASSVQGHNSPLHF. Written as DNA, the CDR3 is TGTGCCAGCAGTGTCCAGGGGCATAATTCACCCCTCCACTTT.